One and the same sample provided the 13 T cell receptor beta chains below, sequenced in a study of regulatory T cells in long-lasting Graves disease. Sample time point: persistent/refractory GD, antithyroid drugs over 5 years with positive TRAb. PBMC RNA served as the TCR library source. Arm-PCR of CDR3 regions and iRepertoire HTBI primers were the basis on which TCR beta libraries were built. TCRdb reanalysed the multiplex PCR reads using MiXCR and keeps one entry per CDR3 protein. Of roughly 700,000 distinct CDR3 sequences listed, 25% to 35% were seen once; the top ten hold 40% to 50%. The input for sequencing was peripheral blood mononuclear cells (PBMCs), taken when the disease was refractory, from a patient treated with antithyroid drugs. The receptor source for this set is a female donor with Graves disease.

This clonotype was recorded many times. The rearrangement joins TRBV12-3 or TRBV12-4 to TRBJ1-5; 8 nucleotides agree with TRBD1. V shed 3 bases, J shed 4 bases, and the junction held 5 bases outside the gene matches. CDR3 length: 15 amino acids. In DNA form, the CDR3 reads TGTGCCAGCAGTTTTAAAACAGGGGGGAATCAGCCCCAGCATTTT. It translates to CASSFKTGGNQPQHF.

This clonotype was seen at least ten times. The genes are TRBV2 and TRBJ2-1; a possible D gene is TRBD1 (6 bases). Germline CDR1 is SNHLY and CDR2 is FYNNEI. This CDR3 is built from 15 residues. V was clipped by 5 bases and J by 6 bases, with 17 bases between them. The CDR3 reads CASSSTGMVVNEQFF. The CDR3 nucleotides read TGTGCCAGCAGTTCGACAGGTATGGTAGTCAATGAGCAGTTCTTC.

The chain joins TRBV7-9 to TRBJ1-6, with a tentative D call TRBD1 (6 bases). The germline CDR1 and CDR2 sequences are SEHNR and FQNEAQ (reference sequence). CDR3 length: 16 residues. V was clipped by 4 bases and J by 0 bases, with 10 bases between them. CDR3 nucleotide sequence: TGTGCCAGCAGCTCGGACAGTGACTCCTATAATTCACCCCTCCACTTT. Translated, it gives CASSSDSDSYNSPLHF.

This rearrangement joins TRBV5-1 to TRBJ2-3; D possibly corresponds to TRBD2 (6 bases). This CDR3 spans 15 amino acids. Germline assignment: CDR1 SGHRS and CDR2 YFSETQ. Trimming removed 1 base from V and 1 base from J, with 10 bases in between. CDR3 residues: CASSLTSKRTDTQYF. The DNA of the CDR3 is TGCGCCAGCAGCTTGACTAGCAAACGCACAGATACGCAGTATTTT. Full variable domain (outside the CDR3, taken from reference TRBV5-1 and TRBJ2-3): KAGVTQTPRYLIKTRGQQVTLSCSPISGHRSVSWYQQTPGQGLQFLFEYFSETQRNKGNFPGRFSGRQFSNSRSEMNVSTLELGDSALYLCASSLTSKRTDTQYFGPGTRLTVL.

V usage is TRBV6-1 and J usage is TRBJ1-1; D possibly corresponds to TRBD1 (6 bases). CDR3 length: 15 amino acids. Germline V gene sequence: CDR1 MNHNS, CDR2 SASEGT. Trimming removed 1 base at V and 3 bases at J, with 12 bases between. CDR3 protein: CASSEVGGAYTEAFF. CDR3 bases: TGTGCCAGCAGTGAAGTGGGGGGGGCCTACACTGAAGCTTTCTTT.

V gene TRBV12-3 or TRBV12-4 combines with J gene TRBJ2-7; possible D gene TRBD1, 7 bases. There are 15 residues in the CDR3. Trimming left V 3 bases short and J 4 bases short, with 16 bases between. CDR3 in DNA: TGTGCCAGCAGTTTGTCTGTTCAGGGGGGATACGAGCAGTACTTC. It is translated as CASSLSVQGGYEQYF.

As concerns this clonotype: A read error is the likely source, as a far larger clone sits one nucleotide away. J is TRBJ2-7 and V is TRBV27, with 7 bases aligning to TRBD2. Looked up from germline, CDR1 is MNHEY and CDR2 is SMNVEV (reference sequence). V shed 2 bases, J shed 0 bases, and the junction held 1 base outside the gene matches. The CDR3 spans 14 residues. CDR3 region: CASSLSGISYEQYF. As DNA, the CDR3 is TGTGCCAGCAGTTTAAGCGGGATCTCCTACGAGCAGTACTTC.

A few counts support this clonotype. The CDR3 DNA reads TGCGCCAGCAGCGGGACTCGGGTAGGGGACACTGAAGCTTTCTTT. Protein sequence: CASSGTRVGDTEAFF. J is TRBJ1-1 and V is TRBV10-2; weak D call: TRBD1 (5 bases). V gave up 6 bases and J gave up 3 bases, with 17 bases separating them. The germline gives CDR1 WSHSY, CDR2 SAAADI. There are 15 residues in the CDR3.

The V gene is TRBV5-1, the J gene TRBJ1-1; 8 bases agree with TRBD1. V lost 5 bases, J lost 2 bases, and 5 bases stayed unmatched. The CDR3 contains 14 residues. The germline V gene has CDR1 SGHRS and CDR2 YFSETQ. CDR3 coding DNA: TGCGCCAGCAGTAAAGGACAGGGAAACACTGAAGCTTTCTTT. This gives the protein CASSKGQGNTEAFF.

In this sample, this clonotype turned up many times. V and J are TRBV28 and TRBJ2-3; 9 bases match TRBD2. This CDR3 has 15 amino acids. V lost 6 bases, J lost 2 bases, and 6 bases stayed unmatched. Germline CDR1 is MDHEN and CDR2 is SYDVKM. The CDR3 coding sequence is TGTGCCAGCAGCTTAGCGGGGGCATCCACAGATACGCAGTATTTT. It specifies CASSLAGASTDTQYF.

This clonotype was seen only a few times. The V gene is TRBV6-5, the J gene TRBJ1-2; tentatively, D is TRBD1 (5 bases). This CDR3 has 15 residues. V was trimmed by 0 bases and J by 2 bases, leaving 10 bases between them. Germline V gives CDR1 MNHEY, CDR2 SVGAGI. The CDR3 spells CASSYSRAGNYGYTF. CDR3 nucleotide sequence: TGTGCCAGCAGTTACTCGAGGGCAGGGAACTATGGCTACACCTTC.

V and J are TRBV20-1 and TRBJ1-1; weak D call: TRBD1 (5 bases). The CDR3 contains 16 residues. Trimming cost V 2 bases and J 5 bases, with 21 bases left between them. CDR1 is DFQATT and CDR2 is SNEGSKA in the germline V gene (reference sequence). CDR3 DNA: TGCAGTGCTAGATCCCGGACAACCCTAAGGAAAACTGAAGCTTTCTTT. Translating gives CSARSRTTLRKTEAFF.

This clonotype was seen only a few times. The V gene is TRBV27, the J gene TRBJ1-5; no clear D gene. The ends were cut back, 0 bases at V and 2 bases at J, with 8 bases in the middle. CDR3 length: 15 residues. Germline CDR1 reads MNHEY; CDR2 reads SMNVEV (reference sequence). The CDR3 DNA reads as TGTGCCAGCAGTTTATCCGGCAACCGCAATCAGCCCCAGCATTTT. It yields the protein CASSLSGNRNQPQHF.